These 5 T cell receptor beta chains were all obtained from the same sample, sequenced in a study of cytomegalovirus exposure and HLA in healthy donors. Amplification used 60 Vbeta primers and 13 Jbeta primers. Using immunoSEQ multiplex PCR, the repertoire was profiled, and TCRdb retains in-frame clones only, with some absent. This sample has some 65,000 clones, with approximately 82% found just once. The sequenced sample consisted of PBMCs. These receptor sequences come from a woman aged 40 to 50 in good health and CMV-seropositive.

The V and J genes are TRBV5-1 and TRBJ2-2; TRBD1 is a possible D gene (6 bases). This CDR3 has 16 residues. V was shortened by 3 bases and J by 4 bases, with 16 bases between the two germline ends. CDR1 and CDR2 from the germline V gene are SGHRS and YFSETQ. The CDR3 DNA is TGCGCCAGCAGCTCGGCGTGGGGGCGCGCCACCGGGGAGCTGTTTTTT. It translates to CASSSAWGRATGELFF. Full variable domain (missing parts from reference TRBV5-1 and TRBJ2-2): KAGVTQTPRYLIKTRGQQVTLSCSPISGHRSVSWYQQTPGQGLQFLFEYFSETQRNKGNFPGRFSGRQFSNSRSEMNVSTLELGDSALYLCASSSAWGRATGELFFGEGSRLTVL.

A remark on this clone: Other DNA sequences from this sample encode an identical CDR3 as well. The chain has TRBV7-8 and TRBJ1-1; 9 nucleotides align to TRBD1. From germline, CDR1 is SGHVS and CDR2 FQNEAQ. The CDR3 runs to 14 residues. V was clipped by 3 bases and J by 1 base; unmatched bases: 0. CDR3 region: CASSLGQGNTEAFF. In nucleotides, the CDR3 is TGTGCCAGCAGCTTGGGACAGGGGAACACTGAAGCTTTCTTT.

This clone was observed a few times. Here the CDR3 DNA reads TGTGCCAGCAGCCCACAAGGGGCCCCTAGCGATAGCACAGATACGCAGTATTTT. Its protein is CASSPQGAPSDSTDTQYF. V gene TRBV5-4 combines with J gene TRBJ2-3; tentative D call: TRBD2 (6 bases). The germline CDR1 and CDR2 sequences are SGHNT and YYREEE (reference sequence). The CDR3 runs 18 residues. Trimming took off 4 bases at V and 0 bases at J, with 21 bases between the two ends. Full variable domain (outside the CDR3, taken from reference TRBV5-4 and TRBJ2-3): ETGVTQSPTHLIKTRGQQVTLRCSSQSGHNTVSWYQQALGQGPQFIFQYYREEENGRGNFPPRFSGLQFPNYSSELNVNALELDDSALYLCASSPQGAPSDSTDTQYFGPGTRLTVL.

This rearrangement joins TRBV30 to TRBJ2-1, with D possibly TRBD2 on 5 matching bases. V dropped 5 bases and J dropped 0 bases, with 14 bases sitting between them. The CDR3 is made up of 15 amino acids. Germline CDR1 is GTSNPN and CDR2 is SVGIG (reference sequence). The CDR3 nucleotides are TGTGCCTGGGGCAAGGACTGGAGCTCCTACAATGAGCAGTTCTTC. Translation: CAWGKDWSSYNEQFF. Full variable domain (missing parts from reference TRBV30 and TRBJ2-1): SQTIHQWPATLVQPVGSPLSLECTVEGTSNPNLYWYRQAAGRGLQLLFYSVGIGQISSEVPQNLSASRPQDRQFILSSKKLLLSDSGFYLCAWGKDWSSYNEQFFGPGTRLTVL.

The gene calls are TRBV19 and TRBJ1-1, with TRBD1 matching 8 bases. Trimming cost V 5 bases and J 2 bases; bases outside gene matches: 7. The CDR3 is 15 amino acids. Germline CDR1 is LNHDA and CDR2 is SQIVND (reference sequence). The CDR3 loop reads CASSGMGQANTEAFF. The CDR3 region has the DNA TGTGCCAGTAGTGGGATGGGACAGGCAAACACTGAAGCTTTCTTT.